This T cell receptor (beta chain) was profiled in a study of CD8 T cells in Susac syndrome. With random hexamers, reverse transcription was performed on about 0.5 to 1 ug of RNA. The authors amplified TCR beta CDR3 across 54 Vbeta and 13 Jbeta using immunoSEQ multiplex PCR. TCRdb independently ran MiXCR on the immunoSEQ multiplex PCR reads; one entry per CDR3 protein. The sample holds around 150,000 distinct CDR3 sequences, around 95% seen once. Per the germline V gene, CDR1 is SGHRS and CDR2 is YFSETQ. This CDR3 spans 15 amino acids. The junction had 6 bases not matched to a gene; V was cut back by 4 bases and J by 8 bases.

The clonotype was recovered from a human donor with Susac syndrome. The specimen sequenced was CD8+ T cells from PBMCs. The J gene is TRBJ2-1, the V gene TRBV5-1, with TRBD2 matching 13 bases. The CDR3 here is CASSLGLAGVDEQFF. CDR3 DNA sequence: TGCGCCAGCAGCCTCGGACTAGCGGGAGTCGATGAGCAGTTCTTC.